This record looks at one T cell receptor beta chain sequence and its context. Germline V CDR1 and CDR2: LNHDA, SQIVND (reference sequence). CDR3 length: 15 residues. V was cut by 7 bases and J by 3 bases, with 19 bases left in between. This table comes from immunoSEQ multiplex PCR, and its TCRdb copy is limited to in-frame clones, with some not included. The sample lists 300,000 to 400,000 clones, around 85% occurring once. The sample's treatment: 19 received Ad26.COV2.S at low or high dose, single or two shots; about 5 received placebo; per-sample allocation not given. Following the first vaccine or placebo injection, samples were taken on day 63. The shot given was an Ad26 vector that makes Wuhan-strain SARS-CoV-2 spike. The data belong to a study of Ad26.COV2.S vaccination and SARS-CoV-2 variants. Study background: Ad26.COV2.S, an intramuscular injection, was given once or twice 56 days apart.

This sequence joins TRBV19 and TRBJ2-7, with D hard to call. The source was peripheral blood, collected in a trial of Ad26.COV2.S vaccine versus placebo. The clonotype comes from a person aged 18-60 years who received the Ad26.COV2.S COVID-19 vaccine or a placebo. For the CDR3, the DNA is TGTGCCAGTACCATATCCCTGGGCATATACTACGAGCAGTACTTC. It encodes CASTISLGIYYEQYF.